One TCR beta chain is described in this entry. The count of this clone is one. The target of this receptor is not known. Per-base quality was not reported, and no clone a single base away is much larger than it. This entry is derived from a study of T cell responses to AZD1222 COVID-19 vaccine (dated by TCRdb to about 2021). As for the study more broadly: A total of over 230 trial participants underwent TCR sequencing, of whom approximately 210 received two doses of AZD1222 and about 25 received two doses of the MenACWY control vaccine. Trial participants were enrolled into age subgroups of 18-55, 56-69 and 70-plus years, which contained 148, 28 and 57 TCR-sequenced participants, respectively.

The CDR3 regions of human TCRbeta chains were analyzed by immunosequencing. The study's own analysis went as follows. Repertoire TCRs were checked for matches against a reference library of SARS-CoV-2-specific TCRs that had been generated using the MIRA antigen-specificity platform. Breadth was defined as the fraction of unique TCRs that were SARS-CoV-2-associated. Depth was defined as the fraction of total T cells that were SARS-CoV-2-associated. Using the MIRA data, each spike-specific TCR was assigned both to the spike region to which the TCR was reactive and to a CD4 or CD8 class. Log10-transformed breadth and depth values were compared by one-way ANOVA with Sidak's multiple comparisons tests. TCRdb provides this immuneACCESS table in a form limited to in-frame rearrangements. Some clones are lacking; in checked studies, under half of them reflect an unresolved V gene, and why the rest are absent is not known. The DNA was the basis for D and trimming; V, J and clone size are from that table. The sample has 200,000 or so clones on record, just over 90% of them singletons. The ten biggest clones cover around 1% of the sample.

In the germline V gene, CDR1 corresponds to MNHEY and CDR2 to SVGEGT. Ends trimmed: V by 6 bases, J by 10 bases; bases unmatched to a gene: 7. The CDR3 holds 13 amino acids from the cysteine to the phenylalanine. Only the CDR3 DNA is retained, 39 bases long and in frame from the first base. The sample's time point label is to be understood as: baseline before first vaccination. The treatment or condition label corresponds to: meningococcal conjugate vaccine given as trial control. The vaccinee samples were drawn from two UK trials, COV001 and COV002, one of which was a single-blind randomized controlled phase 2/3 trial testing AZD1222 (ChAdOx1 nCoV-19) in healthy adults. For TCRbeta chain sequencing, PBMC samples were collected from trial participants at day 0 and at day 28 after the second dose. Study-wide findings and limitations: In the small 56-69-year group, the increase in depth fell short of significance, most likely because of low power. The vaccine-associated CD4 TCRs covered the entire spike protein, and the dominant responses fell in regions 160-218 and 743-854. Reportedly, almost half of the unique spike-specific TCRs recognized epitopes lying outside the regions that are mutated in the B.1.351 and B.1.1.7 variants. Participants were mostly white British, with more females than males. The authors suggested clonal diversity may have been underestimated. Spike-specific TCR breadth and depth rose significantly after two AZD1222 doses compared with day 0 and with MenACWY recipients. Because no samples from the day 14 peak response were available, repertoires could be characterized only after the peak T cell response. Only six AZD1222 recipients were SARS-CoV-2 seropositive at baseline, limiting conclusions about previously exposed vaccinees.

The chain joins TRBV6-2 or TRBV6-3 to TRBJ1-1, and 11 junction bases match TRBD1. The TCR was taken from an adult in good health. This specimen consisted of peripheral blood, obtained on day 0 of MenACWY control vaccination. The encoded CDR3 is CASSPVDRGRAFF. The sequence in DNA is TGTGCCAGCAGCCCCGTGGACAGGGGGCGAGCTTTCTTT.